The entry below gives a single T cell receptor beta chain sequence along with its context. There is no known antigen for this receptor. No base quality information exists; no much larger clone differs at one position. The source of the sample is a study of STAT5B mutations in CD4+ large granular lymphocyte leukemia (dated by TCRdb to between 2022 and 2023). In the study overall: Among the healthy controls, the CDR3 'QG' motif was associated with a particular HLA allele. TCRbeta repertoires of CD4+ T-cell large granular lymphocyte leukemia patients were compared with those of healthy blood donors. Flow cytometry performed on FACSCanto II or FACSVerse showed that the purified fractions had more than 95% purity among lymphocytes. The full study reports these points: Enrichment of TRBV06-family usage was observed among the top patient clones (8/27) relative to healthy controls (2/35). The main leukemic clonotypes were found to be private to each patient, although roughly a quarter of the main leukemic clonotypes were detected at low frequency in the non-leukemic repertoires of other patients. Compared with healthy CD4+ repertoires, CD4-sorted patient repertoires appeared more clonal, and this difference remained even after the putative leukemic clones were removed. The data were not HLA-matched, and the higher clonality in CD4+ T-LGLL than in CD8+ T-LGLL could be due to the relatively small sample size.

Counted from cysteine to phenylalanine, this CDR3 has 14 amino acids. The read is trimmed to its CDR3 DNA, 42 bases read in frame from base 1. The germline V end is reduced by 5 bases and the J end by 4 bases; junction bases left unmatched: 5. In the germline V gene, CDR1 corresponds to MDHEN and CDR2 to SYDVKM. The immunoSEQ assay at survey resolution was used to sequence TCRbeta rearrangements from genomic DNA. Concerning the study's data processing: In the TCR sequencing data, the lowest productive clonotype frequency that could be detected was 2.59 x 10-5. Only productive TCRbeta rearrangements, meaning sequences that were complete and in-frame, were kept for the analyses. The clonality of each sample was calculated as Simpson clonality in the immunoSEQ Analyzer version 3.0. Clones were binned by frequency as very rare, small, medium, large (1-20%) or hyperexpanded (>20%). Generation probabilities were estimated with OLGA 1.2.3, V-gene circos plots were made with VDJtools, specificities were looked up in VDJdb, and CDR3 motifs were identified with GLIPH. TCRdb stores this immuneACCESS table with in-frame sequences only. Part of the clones is absent; in the studies checked, under half of the shortfall reflects unresolved V genes, and no reason is known for the rest. That table furnishes V, J and clone size, whereas the DNA furnished D and trimming. This sample has 34,000 or so clones in its table, and approximately 86% of those were observed once. 4% to 5.5% of the sample is taken by the ten largest.

Healthy controls were 37 blood donors whose buffy coats came from the Finnish Red Cross blood service. All TCR-sequenced material derived from peripheral blood: patient blood samples and healthy donor buffy coats. Peripheral blood mononuclear cells were isolated by Ficoll-Hypaque gradient centrifugation. Magnetic purification was used to isolate CD4+ cells from the buffy coats of the healthy controls. The Gentra Puregene Cell and Tissue kit was used for genomic DNA extraction, and quantification was performed on a Qubit 2.0 fluorometer. The sequenced material came from CD4+ T cells from blood buffy coats. The source is a human donor in good health. The chain is made from TRBV28 and TRBJ1-2, with TRBD1 matching 9 junction bases. The nucleotide sequence reads TGTGCCAGCAGTCCAGACAGGGGGACCTATGGCTACACCTTC. This is translated as CASSPDRGTYGYTF.